Shown below are 5 T cell receptor beta chains from a single sample sequenced in a study of blood T cell repertoires in COVID-19. Using immunoSEQ multiplex PCR, the repertoire was profiled, and TCRdb retains in-frame clones only, with some absent. The top ten hold less than 20% of the sample, which has hundreds of thousands of clones, approximately 81% seen once. The specimen sequenced was peripheral blood. These receptors all come from a man aged 30 to 45 with active or convalescent COVID-19.

This chain connects TRBV7-2 to TRBJ2-3; D gene uncertain. V was cut by 5 bases and J by 5 bases, with 8 bases left in between. Germline loops: CDR1 SGHTA, CDR2 FQGNSA. This CDR3 contains 12 residues. The DNA for the CDR3 is TGTGCCAGCAGCAACTACCTAGATACGCAGTATTTT. Amino acid sequence: CASSNYLDTQYF.

This clone was counted only a few times. The J gene is TRBJ1-5, the V gene TRBV6-5; 7 nucleotides line up with TRBD1. The germline gives CDR1 MNHEY, CDR2 SVGAGI. J lost 3 bases, V lost 6 bases, and 5 bases had no gene match. This CDR3 has 14 residues. The CDR3 protein is CASSPGQVNQPQHF. The CDR3, as DNA: TGTGCCAGCAGCCCAGGACAGGTCAATCAGCCCCAGCATTTT.

The chain carries TRBV9 and TRBJ2-1; 7 bases are shared with TRBD1. The V segment lost 1 base and the J segment 6 bases; nucleotides outside the gene matches: 1. The CDR3 loop spans 13 amino acids. Germline V gives CDR1 SGDLS, CDR2 YYNGEE. CDR3 loop: CASSVSGGNEQFF. DNA of the CDR3: TGTGCCAGCAGCGTATCAGGGGGCAATGAGCAGTTCTTC.

The V call is TRBV6-2 or TRBV6-3, the J call TRBJ2-1; 13 bases map to TRBD2. Germline loops: CDR1 MNHEY, CDR2 SVGEGT. There are 15 residues in the CDR3. V lost 4 bases, J lost 9 bases, and 6 bases stayed unmatched. CDR3 residues: CASSLTSGGAIEQFF. The CDR3 nucleotides read TGTGCCAGCAGTTTAACTAGCGGGGGGGCCATTGAGCAGTTCTTC.

The rearrangement links TRBV12-3 or TRBV12-4 to TRBJ2-1; no clear D gene. This CDR3 contains 12 residues. V lost 3 bases and J 6 bases, leaving 6 bases between the germline ends. CDR3 loop: CASSFSSNEQFF. The CDR3 DNA reads TGTGCCAGCAGTTTTAGTAGCAATGAGCAGTTCTTC.